A single sample gave rise to the 6 T cell receptor beta chains below, sequenced in a study of T-cell reconstitution after alpha-beta-depleted transplantation in children. A TCRbeta library incorporating unique molecular identifiers was prepared. TCRdb re-analysed the PCR reads in MiXCR, keeping a single row per CDR3 protein. Here the sample spans about 240,000 distinct CDR3 sequences, roughly a quarter being singletons. The sample consisted of PBMCs, taken before TCRalphabeta/CD19-depleted stem cell transplant. The receptors were sampled from a girl aged 2-10 years with Fanconi anemia, due to receive a stem cell transplant.

The rearrangement joins TRBV28 to TRBJ2-3, with a tentative D call TRBD1 (5 bases). The V end was cut by 5 bases, the J end by 5 bases, with 14 bases between. This CDR3 spans 14 amino acids. Germline CDR1 MDHEN, CDR2 SYDVKM. The CDR3 region is CASSIVTQGDTQYF. The CDR3 nucleotides read TGTGCCAGCAGTATCGTTACGCAGGGAGATACGCAGTATTTT.

In this sample, this clonotype turned up many times. The V and J genes are TRBV20-1 and TRBJ2-1, with D possibly called TRBD1 or TRBD2 (6 bases each). The CDR3 loop spans 16 amino acids. In germline, CDR1 is DFQATT, CDR2 SNEGSKA (reference sequence). Trimming took off 8 bases at V and 0 bases at J, with 20 bases between the two ends. Here the CDR3 reads CSLEGGKSRSYNEQFF. The CDR3 DNA reads as TGCAGTCTAGAGGGGGGTAAATCCCGCTCCTACAATGAGCAGTTCTTC.

A few counts support this clonotype. The V call is TRBV6-5, the J call TRBJ2-1; D uncertain. Per the germline V gene, CDR1 is MNHEY and CDR2 is SVGAGI. V was trimmed by 0 bases and J by 1 base, leaving 13 bases between them. The CDR3 is made up of 17 amino acids. The CDR3 coding sequence is TGTGCCAGCAGTTACTCTTTAGACCCGCGGTCCTACAATGAGCAGTTCTTC. This sequence encodes CASSYSLDPRSYNEQFF.

This clonotype has at least ten counts. V gene TRBV12-5 combines with J gene TRBJ1-1; D is perhaps TRBD1 (6 bases). V shed 1 base and J shed 7 bases, with 19 bases lying between them. Germline CDR1 LGHNT, CDR2 FRNRAP. The CDR3 extends over 16 amino acids. CDR3 amino acids: CASGLERAGHLVEAFF. DNA for the CDR3: TGTGCTAGTGGTTTGGAAAGGGCGGGACACCTAGTTGAAGCTTTCTTT.

This clonotype has more than one count but fewer than ten. The chain recombines TRBV5-1 with TRBJ2-7; D is unresolved. V was cut by 0 bases and J by 1 base, with 20 bases left in between. This CDR3 has 18 amino acids. Germline CDR1 SGHRS, CDR2 YFSETQ. CDR3 sequence: CASSLDSRLLTPSYEQYF. For the CDR3, the DNA is TGCGCCAGCAGCTTGGACTCCAGGCTTCTTACACCTTCCTACGAGCAGTACTTC.

At least ten counts were recorded for this clonotype. CDR3 amino acids: CASSVRQGTGETQYF. CDR3 nucleotide sequence: TGTGCCAGCAGTGTCCGACAGGGGACGGGAGAGACCCAGTACTTC. The rearrangement uses TRBV25-1 and TRBJ2-5; TRBD1 agrees at 8 bases. The CDR3 has 15 residues. CDR1 is MGHDK, CDR2 SYGVNS, per germline. The V segment lost 4 bases and the J segment 4 bases; nucleotides outside the gene matches: 8.